One sample yielded the 32 T cell receptor beta chains listed below, sequenced in a study of Tregs in tolerant kidney transplant recipients. Recipients received nonmyeloablative bone marrow transplants from related graft donors, with transient mixed chimerism. TCRdb's table, derived via immunoSEQ multiplex PCR, lists solely in-frame clones and lacks some. The profile shows around 61,000 clones, around 87% of them singletons. Material: CD4+ T cells from blood (PBMCs), obtained 6 months after the transplant. The source is a human patient who received a combined kidney and bone marrow transplant. Some T cells may be supplied by the graft donor.

This rearrangement joins TRBV6-5 to TRBJ1-2, with 7 positions matching TRBD1. The germline CDR1 and CDR2 sequences are MNHEY and SVGAGI. V shed 6 bases and J 4 bases; nucleotides not matched to a gene: 11. The CDR3 consists of 15 residues. For the CDR3, the DNA is TGTGCCAGCAGCCCGAACGCGGGACAGCTCTATGGCTACACCTTC. Its protein product is CASSPNAGQLYGYTF.

The chain uses TRBV29-1 and TRBJ2-7, with TRBD2 identical over 12 bases. The CDR3 loop spans 15 amino acids. Germline V gene sequence: CDR1 SQVTM, CDR2 ANQGSEA. V lost 6 bases to trimming and J lost 2 bases; unmatched junction nucleotides: 8. Written as DNA, the CDR3 is TGCAGCGTCACGCCGACTAGCGGGAGCCCCTACGAGCAGTACTTC. It codes for CSVTPTSGSPYEQYF.

As regards this clone: Other DNA sequences within the sample encode an identical CDR3. The CDR3 nucleotides read TGTGCCAGCTCACCCGCCGGGACTAGCCTCACAGATACGCAGTATTTT. Amino acid sequence: CASSPAGTSLTDTQYF. The rearrangement links TRBV18 to TRBJ2-3, with 9 bases that match TRBD2. V dropped 3 bases and J dropped 2; count of bases not matched to a gene: 6. Germline V gives CDR1 KGHSH, CDR2 LQKENI. The CDR3 consists of 16 residues.

The genes are TRBV29-1 and TRBJ2-3, with 9 positions matching TRBD1. In germline, CDR1 is SQVTM, CDR2 ANQGSEA. The CDR3 loop spans 15 amino acids. Trimming at V came to 6 bases and at J to 0 bases, leaving 7 bases not matched to a gene. CDR3 loop: CSVATGTGSTDTQYF. The CDR3 nucleotides read TGCAGCGTCGCAACCGGGACAGGGAGCACAGATACGCAGTATTTT.

The chain carries TRBV5-1 and TRBJ2-5, with TRBD1 matching over 10 bases. CDR1 and CDR2 (germline): SGHRS, YFSETQ. Losses at the gene ends were 1 base for V and 12 bases for J; bases not matched to a gene: 9. The CDR3 has 14 amino acids. In DNA, the CDR3 is TGCGCCAGCAGCTTGACCGGGACAGGGGAGAGGGAGTACTTC. Translating it yields CASSLTGTGEREYF. The complete variable domain, with remaining parts taken from reference TRBV5-1 and TRBJ2-5, reads KAGVTQTPRYLIKTRGQQVTLSCSPISGHRSVSWYQQTPGQGLQFLFEYFSETQRNKGNFPGRFSGRQFSNSRSEMNVSTLELGDSALYLCASSLTGTGEREYFGPGTRLLVL.

The V and J genes are TRBV11-2 and TRBJ1-3, with TRBD1 identical over 8 bases. This CDR3 contains 16 residues. From germline, CDR1 is SGHAT and CDR2 FQNNGV. The ends lost 3 bases at V and 3 bases at J; junction bases unmatched: 7. CDR3 DNA: TGTGCCAGCAGCTTGCAGGGGGCGCTTGGTGGAAACACCATATATTTT. This sequence encodes CASSLQGALGGNTIYF.

The V gene is TRBV5-5, the J gene TRBJ1-3, with 9 positions matching TRBD1. Germline assignment: CDR1 SGHKS and CDR2 YYEKEE (reference sequence). The junction had 6 bases not matched to a gene; V was cut back by 4 bases and J by 4 bases. The CDR3 is made up of 15 amino acids. The CDR3 spells CASSARDREGNTIYF. For the CDR3, the DNA is TGTGCCAGCAGCGCGCGGGACAGGGAAGGAAACACCATATATTTT.

The chain has TRBV7-2 and TRBJ2-7; 9 positions agree with TRBD2. Germline CDR1 SGHTA, CDR2 FQGNSA. The CDR3 consists of 17 residues. The V and J ends lost 5 bases and 4 bases, in that order; junction bases with no gene match: 15. The CDR3 DNA reads TGTGCCAGCAGCCGGAAGGGTATAGCGGGAGTCTTATACGAGCAGTACTTC. This sequence encodes CASSRKGIAGVLYEQYF.

V gene TRBV4-3 combines with J gene TRBJ2-3, with D tentatively TRBD2 (6 bases). The CDR3 covers 15 residues. V gave up 0 bases and J gave up 2 bases, with 9 bases separating them. Germline V gives CDR1 LGHNA, CDR2 YSLEER. The CDR3 protein is CASSQDRTNTDTQYF. The CDR3 DNA reads TGCGCCAGCAGCCAAGATAGGACTAACACAGATACGCAGTATTTT.

The chain employs TRBV11-3 and TRBJ2-6; perhaps TRBD2 as D (6 bases). Trimming shortened V by 5 bases and J by 0 bases, and 14 bases separated the two germline ends. This CDR3 comprises 17 residues. Germline V gives CDR1 SGHNT, CDR2 YENEEA. This CDR3 reads CASSPPRGSSGANVLTF. CDR3 sequence (DNA): TGTGCCAGCAGCCCCCCTCGGGGGAGCTCTGGGGCCAACGTCCTGACTTTC.

The chain uses TRBV7-6 and TRBJ1-2; D is perhaps TRBD1 (6 bases). CDR1 is SGHVS and CDR2 is FNYEAQ in the germline V gene. V gave up 0 bases and J gave up 3 bases, with 8 bases separating them. The CDR3 has 14 residues. The CDR3 sequence is CASSLAGADYGYTF. Written as DNA, the CDR3 is TGTGCCAGCAGCTTAGCGGGGGCGGACTATGGCTACACCTTC.

CDR3 protein: CASSFPGLAGGPGGELFF. The CDR3 region has the DNA TGTGCCAGCAGCTTCCCGGGACTAGCGGGAGGGCCCGGCGGGGAGCTGTTTTTT. V gene TRBV11-2 combines with J gene TRBJ2-2, with 16 bases that match TRBD2. Trimming cost V 3 bases and J 7 bases; bases outside gene matches: 8. This CDR3 region has 18 residues. CDR1 is SGHAT and CDR2 is FQNNGV in the germline V gene.

The V and J genes are TRBV7-3 and TRBJ2-1; no firm D call. The length of the CDR3 is 11 residues. V was pared by 5 bases and J by 12 bases, with 11 bases between. CDR1 SGHTA and CDR2 FQGTGA come from the germline V gene. CDR3 sequence reads: CASSLGETQFF. CDR3 nucleotide sequence: TGTGCCAGCAGCCTGGGCGAGACGCAGTTCTTC. The whole variable domain, remainder taken from reference TRBV7-3 and TRBJ2-1, is GAGVSQTPSNKVTEKGKYVELRCDPISGHTALYWYRQSLGQGPEFLIYFQGTGAADDSGLPNDRFFAVRPEGSVSTLKIQRTERGDSAVYLCASSLGETQFFGPGTRLTVL.

The chain employs TRBV29-1 and TRBJ1-2; tentative D call: TRBD1 (6 bases). The V and J ends lost 3 bases and 5 bases respectively, with 16 bases between them. CDR3 length: 14 amino acids. Germline values: CDR1 SQVTM, CDR2 ANQGSEA. The DNA for the CDR3 is TGCAGCGTTGAGGCAGGGGCCCATAGGTATGGCTACACCTTC. Protein product: CSVEAGAHRYGYTF.

The rearrangement uses TRBV19 and TRBJ2-1; a possible D gene is TRBD1 (6 bases). The CDR3 covers 14 residues. The ends were cut back, 5 bases at V and 8 bases at J, with 16 bases in the middle. In germline, CDR1 is LNHDA, CDR2 SQIVND (reference sequence). CDR3 sequence: CASSPRGHIDEQFF. As DNA, the CDR3 is TGTGCCAGTAGTCCCCGGGGACATATAGATGAGCAGTTCTTC.

The chain is built from TRBV19 and TRBJ2-6; possibly TRBD2 for D (6 bases). Trimming removed 2 bases at V and 2 bases at J, with 13 bases between. Germline-derived CDR1 and CDR2 are LNHDA and SQIVND (reference sequence). The CDR3 runs to 17 residues. Written as DNA, the CDR3 is TGTGCCAGTAGTATAAACGGGGGTCCCCCTGGGGCCAACGTCCTGACTTTC. It specifies CASSINGGPPGANVLTF.

The V call is TRBV28, the J call TRBJ1-2; TRBD1 aligns across 7 bases. The J segment lost 4 bases and the V segment lost 7 bases, leaving 9 bases of the junction unmatched. Germline V gene lookup returns CDR1 MDHEN and CDR2 SYDVKM. CDR3 size: 14 residues. DNA of the CDR3: TGTGCCAGCACCTTAGGGACAGTCTTCTATGGCTACACCTTC. Amino acid sequence: CASTLGTVFYGYTF.

The chain recombines TRBV27 with TRBJ2-5; tentatively, D is TRBD1 (7 bases). The germline V and J ends were trimmed by 5 bases and 4 bases, with 14 bases remaining between them. In germline, CDR1 is MNHEY, CDR2 SMNVEV (reference sequence). This CDR3 has 14 amino acids. This CDR3 is CASSGYRGGETQYF. The CDR3 bases are TGTGCCAGCAGTGGGTACAGGGGAGGAGAGACCCAGTACTTC.

The rearrangement joins TRBV10-1 to TRBJ1-2, with TRBD1 as a possible D gene (6 bases). The V gene lost 0 bases and the J gene lost 5 bases, with 10 bases spanning the gap. The CDR3 runs 14 residues. The V gene's germline CDR1 is WNHNN and CDR2 SYGVQD (reference sequence). The DNA of the CDR3 is TGCGCCAGCAGTGAGTCTGGGGGCGGGTATGGCTACACCTTC. This sequence encodes CASSESGGGYGYTF.

The chain has TRBV7-9 and TRBJ2-7, with 7 bases that match TRBD2. The CDR3 extends over 13 amino acids. V shed 8 bases, J shed 3 bases, and the junction held 7 bases outside the gene matches. CDR1 SEHNR and CDR2 FQNEAQ come from the germline V gene (reference sequence). The CDR3 nucleotides are TGTGCCAGCGCACCGGGACTACTCTACGAGCAGTACTTC. It encodes CASAPGLLYEQYF.

The chain joins TRBV7-2 to TRBJ1-1, with 10 bases fitting TRBD1. CDR3 length: 15 amino acids. The germline CDR1 and CDR2 sequences are SGHTA and FQGNSA. After removal of 6 bases from V and 3 bases from J, the junction contained 7 bases not matched to a gene. CDR3 DNA sequence: TGTGCCAGCAGACCCGGGACAGGGGCTCACACTGAAGCTTTCTTT. Its protein product is CASRPGTGAHTEAFF.

The CDR3 reads CASSLDGRGAGGPQHF. The CDR3 region has the DNA TGTGCCAGCAGCTTAGATGGCAGGGGCGCCGGAGGGCCCCAGCATTTT. The V call is TRBV11-2, the J call TRBJ1-5; maybe TRBD1 (6 bases). This CDR3 has 16 residues. Germline V CDR1 and CDR2: SGHAT, FQNNGV. V shed 0 bases and J shed 9 bases, with 18 bases lying between them.

This clone was observed a handful of times. The J gene is TRBJ2-3, the V gene TRBV4-2; weak D call: TRBD2 (6 bases). The CDR3 covers 14 residues. The V end lost 0 bases, the J end lost 10 bases, and 14 bases lay between the germline ends. The germline gives CDR1 LGHNA, CDR2 YNFKEQ. The DNA for the CDR3 is TGTGCCAGCAGCCAAGACCTTAAAGGGACTTCGCAGTATTTT. Its protein product is CASSQDLKGTSQYF.

The chain joins TRBV7-8 to TRBJ2-5; 10 bases line up with TRBD2. This CDR3 spans 15 amino acids. Germline V gene data show CDR1 as SGHVS and CDR2 as FQNEAQ. V was pared by 10 bases and J by 3 bases, with 11 bases of the junction left unmatched. The CDR3: CATGRGLAGEETQYF. In nucleotides, the CDR3 is TGTGCCACGGGCCGGGGGCTAGCGGGGGAAGAGACCCAGTACTTC.

CDR3 coding DNA: TGTGCCAGCAGTGTCGAACAGGGAAGACAAGAGACCCAGTACTTC. Translation: CASSVEQGRQETQYF. The chain has TRBV2 and TRBJ2-5; D might be TRBD1 (6 bases). Trimming removed 4 bases at V and 2 bases at J, with 14 bases between. Germline CDR1 SNHLY, CDR2 FYNNEI. The CDR3 covers 15 residues. Looking up the rest from reference TRBV2 and TRBJ2-5 gives the full variable domain: EPEVTQTPSHQVTQMGQEVILRCVPISNHLYFYWYRQILGQKVEFLVSFYNNEISEKSEIFDDQFSVERPDGSNFTLKIRSTKLEDSAMYFCASSVEQGRQETQYFGPGTRLLVL.

This chain joins TRBV13 and TRBJ2-2, with 8 nucleotides matching TRBD1. The germline CDR1 and CDR2 sequences are PRHDT and FYEKMQ (reference sequence). The CDR3 runs 15 residues. Trimming removed 5 bases from V and 4 bases from J; junction bases left unmatched: 6. The CDR3 is CASSPQTGGTGELFF. Written as DNA, the CDR3 is TGTGCCAGCAGCCCTCAAACAGGGGGCACCGGGGAGCTGTTTTTT.

The V gene is TRBV12-5, the J gene TRBJ2-7; 7 bases match TRBD1. Trimming cost V 7 bases and J 4 bases; bases outside gene matches: 13. Germline CDR1 and CDR2: LGHNT and FRNRAP. This CDR3 is built from 15 residues. CDR3 sequence reads: CASATPSGQLYEQYF. Here the CDR3 DNA reads TGTGCTAGTGCCACACCCTCGGGACAGCTATACGAGCAGTACTTC.

The chain carries TRBV4-3 and TRBJ2-2; 9 bases align to TRBD1. The germline V gene encodes CDR1 LGHNA and CDR2 YSLEER. The CDR3 is 18 amino acids. The V and J ends lost 2 bases and 5 bases, in that order; junction bases with no gene match: 12. The CDR3 here is CASSQWPSGTGYTGELFF. The CDR3 DNA follows: TGCGCCAGCAGCCAATGGCCCTCCGGGACAGGGTATACCGGGGAGCTGTTTTTT.

The genes are TRBV13 and TRBJ2-3, with 8 bases fitting TRBD2. This CDR3 region has 15 residues. With V trimmed by 2 bases and J by 3 bases, 4 bases remained unmatched. Germline V lookup: CDR1 PRHDT, CDR2 FYEKMQ (reference sequence). The CDR3 DNA follows: TGTGCCAGCAGCTTATTTCGGGGGGGTACAGATACGCAGTATTTT. Protein: CASSLFRGGTDTQYF.

The CDR3 DNA follows: TGTGCCAGCAGCCAAGTAGGTTTCGGGACAGATGACGAGCAGTACTTC. It is translated as CASSQVGFGTDDEQYF. The rearrangement uses TRBV4-2 and TRBJ2-7; 7 nucleotides match TRBD1. Germline-derived CDR1 and CDR2 are LGHNA and YNFKEQ. The CDR3 contains 16 residues. J gave up 5 bases and V 1 base, and 11 bases lay outside the gene matches.

The chain uses TRBV4-1 and TRBJ1-4; weak D call: TRBD1 (5 bases). Germline V lookup: CDR1 MGHRA, CDR2 YSYEKL. The CDR3 covers 12 residues. The V and J ends lost 0 bases and 12 bases respectively, with 8 bases between them. The CDR3 loop is CASSQDKGELFF. CDR3 nucleotides: TGCGCCAGCAGCCAAGACAAAGGGGAACTGTTTTTT.

This clone was detected only a few times. The chain recombines TRBV7-9 with TRBJ1-1; TRBD1 might be the D (6 bases). Trimming stripped 9 bases from V and 3 bases from J, with 14 bases between. CDR1 and CDR2 (germline): SEHNR, FQNEAQ (reference sequence). The CDR3 covers 13 residues. In DNA, the CDR3 is TGTGCCAGTACAGGGAAATTGGACACTGAAGCTTTCTTT. This translates into CASTGKLDTEAFF.